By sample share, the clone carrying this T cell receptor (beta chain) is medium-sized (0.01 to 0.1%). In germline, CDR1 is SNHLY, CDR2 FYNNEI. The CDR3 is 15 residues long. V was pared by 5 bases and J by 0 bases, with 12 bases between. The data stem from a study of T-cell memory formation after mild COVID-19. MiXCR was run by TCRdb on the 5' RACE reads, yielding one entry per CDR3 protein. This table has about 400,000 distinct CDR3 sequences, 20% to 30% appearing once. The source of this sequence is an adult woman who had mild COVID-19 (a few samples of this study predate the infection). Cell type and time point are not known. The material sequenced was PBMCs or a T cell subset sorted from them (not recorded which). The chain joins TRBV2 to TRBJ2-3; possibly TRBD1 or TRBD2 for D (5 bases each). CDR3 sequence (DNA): TGTGCCAGCAGTCCAGGGACGGGAAGCACAGATACGCAGTATTTT. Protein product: CASSPGTGSTDTQYF.